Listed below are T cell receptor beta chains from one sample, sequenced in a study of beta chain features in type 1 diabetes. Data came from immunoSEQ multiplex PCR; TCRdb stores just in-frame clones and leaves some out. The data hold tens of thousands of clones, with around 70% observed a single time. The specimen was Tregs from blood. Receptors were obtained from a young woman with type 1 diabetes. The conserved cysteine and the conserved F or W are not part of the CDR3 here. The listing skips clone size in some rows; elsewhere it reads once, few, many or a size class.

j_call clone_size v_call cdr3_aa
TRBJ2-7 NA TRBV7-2 ASSPPGGGGEQY
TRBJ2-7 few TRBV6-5 ASSYRGSYEQY
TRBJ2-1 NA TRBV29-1 SVGLRGSGRGEQF
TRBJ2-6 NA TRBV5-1 ASSLTFVSGGLLSGANVLT
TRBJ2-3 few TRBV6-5 ASSHGTSLYTQY
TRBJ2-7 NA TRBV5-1 ASSPHRGILEQY
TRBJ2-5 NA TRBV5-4 ASSPGTGQETQY
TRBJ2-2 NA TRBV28 ASSLPETGELF
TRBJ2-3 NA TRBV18 ASSPNTGGTDTQY
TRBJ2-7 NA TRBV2 ASSGLAGGLSSYEQY
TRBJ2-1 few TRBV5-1 ASSPSGSGYNEQF
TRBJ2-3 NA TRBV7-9 ASRQAGGSTDTQY
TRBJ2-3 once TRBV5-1 ASSLVVGATTDTQY
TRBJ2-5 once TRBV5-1 ASRPGLAGRETQY
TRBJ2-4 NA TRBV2 ASNKGPQNIQY
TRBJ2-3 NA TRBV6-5 ASSLRSDTQY
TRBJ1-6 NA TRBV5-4 ASSREGRNSPLH
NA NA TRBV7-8 ASSLGGQGRYEQY